Listed here are 15 T cell receptor beta chains from one sample, sequenced in a study of T cell repertoires in cytomegalovirus infection. TCRdb passed the reads through MiXCR, listing each CDR3 protein once. This sample has approximately 1,000,000 distinct CDR3 sequences, with roughly 30% found just once. These receptors are not linked to any known antigen. This specimen consisted of cultured CD8+ T cells from PBMCs, obtained from culture after CMV antigen stimulation. The receptor source for this set is a human donor in good health (CMV status not recorded). Some clones in this sample may be carry-over from other donors' samples.

This clonotype showed up just a few times. The chain couples TRBV27 to TRBJ1-6; a weak D match, TRBD1 (5 bases). CDR1 and CDR2 from the germline V gene are MNHEY and SMNVEV (reference sequence). V was shortened by 3 bases and J by 3 bases, with 12 bases between the two germline ends. The CDR3 spans 16 residues. The CDR3 nucleotides are TGTGCCAGCAGTTTTGGGGCAACTAGCTATAATTCACCCCTCCACTTT. Its protein is CASSFGATSYNSPLHF.

This clonotype appeared a few times. The chain has TRBV6-2 or TRBV6-3 and TRBJ1-6; TRBD1 matches at 7 bases. Unmatched junction bases numbered 3, after V lost 0 bases and J lost 7 bases. The CDR3 has 15 amino acids. Germline V gene sequence: CDR1 MNHEY, CDR2 SVGEGT. In DNA, the CDR3 is TGTGCCAGCAGTTACTCAGGGACAGCAAATTCACCCCTCCACTTT. Protein sequence: CASSYSGTANSPLHF.

This sequence joins TRBV7-3 and TRBJ2-3; 7 bases map to TRBD1. CDR1 SGHTA and CDR2 FQGTGA come from the germline V gene. V gave up 1 base and J gave up 5 bases; unmatched junction bases: 6. This CDR3 spans 15 amino acids. The CDR3 sequence: CASSLMRGLGDTQYF. The CDR3 bases are TGTGCCAGCAGCTTAATGAGGGGGCTCGGAGATACGCAGTATTTT. Full variable domain (outside the CDR3, taken from reference TRBV7-3 and TRBJ2-3): GAGVSQTPSNKVTEKGKYVELRCDPISGHTALYWYRQSLGQGPEFLIYFQGTGAADDSGLPNDRFFAVRPEGSVSTLKIQRTERGDSAVYLCASSLMRGLGDTQYFGPGTRLTVL.

This clonotype occurred a few times. The chain couples TRBV6-1 to TRBJ2-7; TRBD1 aligns across 10 bases. The CDR3 loop spans 15 amino acids. Per the germline V gene, CDR1 is MNHNS and CDR2 is SASEGT. The V and J ends lost 6 bases and 2 bases, in that order; junction bases with no gene match: 7. The CDR3 nucleotides read TGTGCCAGCAGCCAAGCCGGGACAGGGGCCTACGAGCAGTACTTC. Encoded protein: CASSQAGTGAYEQYF.

This clonotype was seen ten or more times. The chain recombines TRBV7-6 with TRBJ2-1; 9 nucleotides align to TRBD2. Per the germline V gene, CDR1 is SGHVS and CDR2 is FNYEAQ. The CDR3 runs 15 residues. Trimming cost V 5 bases and J 9 bases; bases outside gene matches: 11. For the CDR3, the DNA is TGTGCCAGCAGCATCTCAGCGGGGGGTCTTGGTGAGCAGTTCTTC. Its protein product is CASSISAGGLGEQFF.

The chain links TRBV7-4 to TRBJ2-3; 10 bases align to TRBD2. Looked up from germline, CDR1 is SGHVT and CDR2 is SQSDAQ. The CDR3 is 14 amino acids. With 5 bases clipped from V and 6 bases from J, the junction kept 5 bases outside the gene matches. This chain's CDR3 is CASSQRGGLDTQYF. CDR3 sequence (DNA): TGTGCCAGCAGCCAGCGGGGGGGCCTTGATACGCAGTATTTT.

The sample holds a few counts of this clonotype. The J gene is TRBJ1-2, the V gene TRBV5-4; TRBD1 is a possible D gene (6 bases). The CDR3 is 15 amino acids. The V gene lost 4 bases and the J gene lost 3 bases, with 16 bases spanning the gap. CDR1 is SGHNT and CDR2 is YYREEE in the germline V gene (reference sequence). The CDR3 DNA reads TGTGCCAGCAGCCTCCCCACTACAGGGTACTATGGCTACACCTTC. Translation: CASSLPTTGYYGYTF.

The gene calls are TRBV4-1 and TRBJ2-1, with D unresolved. Germline-derived CDR1 and CDR2 are MGHRA and YSYEKL. V was pared by 0 bases and J by 2 bases, with 8 bases between. This CDR3 has 15 amino acids. CDR3 sequence: CASSQDIGPYNEQFF. Here the CDR3 DNA reads TGCGCCAGCAGCCAAGATATAGGACCCTACAATGAGCAGTTCTTC.

This clonotype was counted between two and nine times. The V and J genes are TRBV27 and TRBJ1-1; 8 positions match TRBD1. J was trimmed by 7 bases and V by 4 bases; bases with no gene match: 5. CDR1 is MNHEY and CDR2 is SMNVEV in the germline V gene (reference sequence). This CDR3 is 13 amino acids long. CDR3 sequence: CASSSPGGVEAFF. The CDR3 nucleotides read TGTGCCAGCAGTTCCCCAGGGGGCGTTGAAGCTTTCTTT.

The chain links TRBV6-2 or TRBV6-3 to TRBJ2-1; maybe TRBD2 (6 bases). The V end lost 8 bases, the J end lost 8 bases, and 19 bases lay between the germline ends. Per germline, CDR1 MNHEY and CDR2 SVGEGT. This CDR3 is 14 amino acids long. CDR3 DNA: TGTGCCAGCCAAAGCGGGTGGATTATAGATGAGCAGTTCTTC. Its translation: CASQSGWIIDEQFF.

This clonotype showed up just once. The chain recombines TRBV2 with TRBJ2-1; a possible D gene is TRBD2 (6 bases). Germline-derived CDR1 and CDR2 are SNHLY and FYNNEI. This CDR3 region has 12 residues. The V end was cut by 8 bases, the J end by 7 bases, with 12 bases between. As DNA, the CDR3 is TGTGCCAGCGGGTCGCGGGAAAATGAGCAGTTCTTC. Translating gives CASGSRENEQFF.

The V call is TRBV3-1, the J call TRBJ1-2, with no clear D. V was clipped by 0 bases and J by 0 bases, with 8 bases between them. CDR1 and CDR2 from the germline V gene are LGHDT and YNNKEL (reference sequence). The CDR3 is made up of 15 amino acids. The CDR3 nucleotides are TGTGCCAGCAGCCAAGAGGTGCAGGCTAACTATGGCTACACCTTC. Translated: CASSQEVQANYGYTF.

This clonotype was seen more than once but under ten times. This chain connects TRBV5-4 to TRBJ2-7, with 7 bases matching TRBD2. V trimming: 0 bases; J trimming: 2 bases; junction bases outside the gene matches: 8. This CDR3 comprises 16 residues. Germline assignment: CDR1 SGHNT and CDR2 YYREEE (reference sequence). CDR3 sequence: CASSLAGGGRTYEQYF. CDR3 in DNA: TGTGCCAGCAGCTTGGCCGGGGGAGGGCGAACCTACGAGCAGTACTTC.

The genes are TRBV4-1 and TRBJ2-7, with 12 positions matching TRBD2. The V gene's germline CDR1 is MGHRA and CDR2 YSYEKL. CDR3 size: 14 residues. V lost 1 base to trimming and J lost 7 bases; unmatched junction nucleotides: 2. The CDR3 protein is CASSQVGLAGEQYF. CDR3 sequence (DNA): TGCGCCAGCAGCCAAGTCGGACTAGCGGGGGAGCAGTACTTC.

The chain links TRBV27 to TRBJ2-2, with D perhaps matching TRBD1 (6 bases). V was pared by 10 bases and J by 6 bases, with 18 bases between. The CDR3 extends over 14 amino acids. Germline V gene lookup returns CDR1 MNHEY and CDR2 SMNVEV (reference sequence). CDR3 in amino acids: CATPTGYPPGELFF. As DNA, the CDR3 is TGTGCCACCCCCACAGGGTACCCCCCCGGGGAGCTGTTTTTT.